The 9 T cell receptor beta chains below were found in one sample sequenced in a study of blood T cell repertoires in COVID-19. Assay used: immunoSEQ multiplex PCR; TCRdb lists only in-frame clones, some missing. Here the sample spans 270,000 or so clones, about 85% being singletons. Source material: peripheral blood. The receptors derive from a human donor in a cohort sampled during active COVID-19.

The CDR3 region has the DNA TGCGCCAGCAGCCAATGGACTAGCGGGACCTACAATGAGCAGTTCTTC. It is translated as CASSQWTSGTYNEQFF. This rearrangement joins TRBV4-1 to TRBJ2-1, with TRBD2 matching over 12 bases. The CDR3 has 16 residues. V lost 2 bases and J lost 2; bases outside the gene matches: 1. Germline loops: CDR1 MGHRA, CDR2 YSYEKL.

V and J are TRBV4-1 and TRBJ2-6, with 8 bases lining up with TRBD2. CDR1 and CDR2 (germline): MGHRA, YSYEKL. This CDR3 region has 19 residues. Trimming removed 0 bases from V and 0 bases from J; junction bases left unmatched: 7. CDR3 protein: CASSQDSSGLVSGANVLTF. The CDR3, as DNA: TGCGCCAGCAGCCAAGATTCTAGCGGGCTAGTCTCTGGGGCCAACGTCCTGACTTTC.

V and J are TRBV3-1 (or the pseudogene TRBV3-2) and TRBJ1-4; the D gene is possibly TRBD1 (6 bases). Germline V gives CDR1 LGHDT, CDR2 YNNKEL (reference sequence). V was shortened by 1 base and J by 8 bases, with 20 bases between the two germline ends. The length of the CDR3 is 17 residues. The CDR3 loop is CASSQGTVAGVVEKLFF. CDR3 sequence (DNA): TGTGCCAGCAGCCAAGGTACTGTGGCAGGGGTAGTGGAAAAACTGTTTTTT.

The gene calls are TRBV6-5 and TRBJ1-1; 10 nucleotides agree with TRBD1. The J segment lost 4 bases and the V segment lost 5 bases, leaving 7 bases of the junction unmatched. The CDR3 has 15 residues. Germline lookup yields CDR1 MNHEY and CDR2 SVGAGI. The CDR3: CASSRDRGRTTEAFF. The CDR3 DNA reads as TGTGCCAGCAGTCGAGACAGGGGGCGGACCACTGAAGCTTTCTTT.

The chain joins TRBV3-1 (or the pseudogene TRBV3-2) to TRBJ2-1; 10 bases are shared with TRBD2. The CDR3 is 15 amino acids. Germline assignment: CDR1 LGHDT and CDR2 YNNKEL (reference sequence). V trimming: 1 base; J trimming: 12 bases; junction bases outside the gene matches: 9. CDR3 region: CASSQAVLAGVVQFF. The CDR3, as DNA: TGTGCCAGCAGCCAAGCTGTCCTAGCGGGAGTTGTGCAGTTCTTC.

V usage is TRBV5-4 and J usage is TRBJ2-3, with 8 bases fitting TRBD2. The CDR3 length is 18 residues. V lost 2 bases to trimming and J lost 1 base; unmatched junction nucleotides: 12. Germline V lookup: CDR1 SGHNT, CDR2 YYREEE (reference sequence). CDR3 in DNA: TGTGCCAGCAGCTTCTTGGCGATAAGTAGCGGGGGCACAGATACGCAGTATTTT. As protein: CASSFLAISSGGTDTQYF.

CDR3: CASSITGVRAKNIQYF. The DNA for the CDR3 is TGTGCCAGTAGTATCACAGGGGTGAGAGCCAAAAACATTCAGTACTTC. V usage is TRBV19 and J usage is TRBJ2-4; 7 bases are a match to TRBD1. The CDR3 is made up of 16 amino acids. The V and J ends lost 3 bases and 0 bases, in that order; junction bases with no gene match: 5. The germline gives CDR1 LNHDA, CDR2 SQIVND (reference sequence).

The J gene is TRBJ1-2, the V gene TRBV6-6; 7 nucleotides align to TRBD1. Germline lookup yields CDR1 MNHNY and CDR2 SVGAGI (reference sequence). CDR3 size: 13 residues. With V trimmed by 5 bases and J by 3 bases, 3 bases remained unmatched. For the CDR3, the DNA is TGTGCCAGCAGTCGTACAGGGGACTATGGCTACACCTTC. Its translation is CASSRTGDYGYTF.

The chain links TRBV9 to TRBJ2-1; 8 nucleotides line up with TRBD2. Germline V lookup: CDR1 SGDLS, CDR2 YYNGEE. After removal of 0 bases from V and 9 bases from J, the junction contained 11 bases not matched to a gene. The CDR3 has 16 residues. The CDR3 sequence: CASSVGPGGAGGEQFF. The CDR3 DNA sequence: TGTGCCAGCAGCGTAGGTCCGGGTGGGGCGGGAGGTGAGCAGTTCTTC.